What follows are 5 T cell receptor beta chains derived from one specimen sequenced in a study of shared clonotypes between healthy human individuals. Profiled with immunoSEQ multiplex PCR; TCRdb holds only in-frame clones, not every one. The sample shows approximately 2,300,000 clones, about 90% of them seen only once. The sequencing input was naive CD4+ T cells from PBMCs. The subset: CD45RA+ positively selected. The receptors come from a man aged 18 to 29 in good health. Some clones in this sample may be carry-over from other donors' samples.

The J gene is TRBJ1-5, the V gene TRBV28, with D unresolved. CDR3 length: 13 residues. V lost 7 bases to trimming and J lost 7 bases, with 14 bases between them. Germline-derived CDR1 and CDR2 are MDHEN and SYDVKM. CDR3 DNA sequence: TGTGCCAGCACCCACGGATCTCGGCAGCCCCAGCATTTT. Translation: CASTHGSRQPQHF.

This clone was recorded once. This chain uses TRBV28 with TRBJ1-3, with a weak D call TRBD1 (5 bases). The V gene lost 6 bases and the J gene lost 0 bases, with 15 bases spanning the gap. This CDR3 contains 16 residues. Germline V gene sequence: CDR1 MDHEN, CDR2 SYDVKM. CDR3 in amino acids: CASSPGGDLSGNTIYF. In nucleotides, the CDR3 is TGTGCCAGCAGCCCGGGGGGGGATCTCTCTGGAAACACCATATATTTT.

The genes are TRBV5-1 and TRBJ1-3; 9 bases match TRBD1. CDR3 length: 17 amino acids. Germline CDR1 is SGHRS and CDR2 is YFSETQ. V was pared by 4 bases and J by 2 bases, with 10 bases of the junction left unmatched. The CDR3 sequence is CASSGALGQGPGNTIYF. CDR3 nucleotide sequence: TGCGCCAGCAGCGGAGCCTTGGGACAGGGCCCTGGAAACACCATATATTTT. The full variable domain, rest sourced from reference TRBV5-1 and TRBJ1-3, is KAGVTQTPRYLIKTRGQQVTLSCSPISGHRSVSWYQQTPGQGLQFLFEYFSETQRNKGNFPGRFSGRQFSNSRSEMNVSTLELGDSALYLCASSGALGQGPGNTIYFGEGSWLTVV.

The CDR3 spells CAISQGGGSYEQYF. As DNA, the CDR3 is TGTGCCATCAGCCAAGGGGGGGGCTCCTACGAGCAGTACTTC. The J gene is TRBJ2-7, the V gene TRBV10-3; tentatively, D is TRBD2 (7 bases). CDR1 is ENHRY, CDR2 SYGVKD, per germline. This CDR3 contains 14 residues. Trimming removed 6 bases at V and 0 bases at J, with 12 bases between.

V usage is TRBV6-1 and J usage is TRBJ2-7; 13 positions agree with TRBD2. Germline loops: CDR1 MNHNS, CDR2 SASEGT. Losses at the gene ends were 8 bases for V and 2 bases for J; bases not matched to a gene: 6. CDR3 size: 15 residues. DNA for the CDR3: TGTGCCAGCGGTACTAGCGGGAGGGTCCCCTACGAGCAGTACTTC. It specifies CASGTSGRVPYEQYF.